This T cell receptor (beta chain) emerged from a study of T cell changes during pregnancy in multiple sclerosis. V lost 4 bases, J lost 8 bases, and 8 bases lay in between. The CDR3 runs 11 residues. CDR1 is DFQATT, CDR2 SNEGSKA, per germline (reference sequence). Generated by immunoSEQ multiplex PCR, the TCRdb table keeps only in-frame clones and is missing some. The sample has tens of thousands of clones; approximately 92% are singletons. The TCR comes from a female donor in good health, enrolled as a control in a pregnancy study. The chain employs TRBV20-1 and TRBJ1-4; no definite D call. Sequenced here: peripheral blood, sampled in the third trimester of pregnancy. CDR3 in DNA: TGCAGTGCTATACACGGGGAAAAACTGTTTTTT. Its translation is CSAIHGEKLFF.